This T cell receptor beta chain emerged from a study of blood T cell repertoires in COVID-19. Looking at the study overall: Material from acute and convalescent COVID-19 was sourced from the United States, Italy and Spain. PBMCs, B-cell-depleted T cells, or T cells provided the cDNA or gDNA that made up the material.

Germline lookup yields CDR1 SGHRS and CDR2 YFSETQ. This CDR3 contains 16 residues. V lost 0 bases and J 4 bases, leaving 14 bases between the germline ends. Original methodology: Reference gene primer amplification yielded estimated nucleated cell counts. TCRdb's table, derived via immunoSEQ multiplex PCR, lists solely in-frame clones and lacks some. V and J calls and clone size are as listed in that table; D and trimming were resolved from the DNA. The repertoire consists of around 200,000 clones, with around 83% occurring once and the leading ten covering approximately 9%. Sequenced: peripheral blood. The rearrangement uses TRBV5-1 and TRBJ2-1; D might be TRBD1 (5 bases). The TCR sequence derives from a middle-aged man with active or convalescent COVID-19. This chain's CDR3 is CASSLDRQGSYNEQFF. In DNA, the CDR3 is TGCGCCAGCAGCTTGGATCGGCAGGGCTCGTACAATGAGCAGTTCTTC. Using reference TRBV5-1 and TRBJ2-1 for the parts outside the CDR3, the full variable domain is KAGVTQTPRYLIKTRGQQVTLSCSPISGHRSVSWYQQTPGQGLQFLFEYFSETQRNKGNFPGRFSGRQFSNSRSEMNVSTLELGDSALYLCASSLDRQGSYNEQFFGPGTRLTVL.